This T cell receptor beta chain was identified in a study of blood T cell repertoires in COVID-19. At the level of the study: Samples came from the United States, Italy and Spain, spanning acute and convalescent COVID-19. T cells, B-cell-depleted T cells, or PBMCs supplied cDNA or gDNA.

Original handling: Quantification of nucleated cells was approximated via reference gene primer amplification. The data were produced by immunoSEQ multiplex PCR, yet TCRdb's version contains in-frame clones alone and is incomplete. D and trimming come from the DNA, and the V and J calls and clone size come from that table. The sample shows a few hundred thousand clones, 70% to 90% of them seen only once. This clonotype originated in a woman aged 18 to 35 who had recovered from COVID-19. Sequencing used peripheral blood.

The DNA for the CDR3 is TGCGCCAGCAGCCTGCAACTAGCGGGAGGGACCGGGGAGCTGTTTTTT. This encodes CASSLQLAGGTGELFF. J is TRBJ2-2 and V is TRBV4-3, with 13 nucleotides matching TRBD2. This CDR3 region has 16 residues. V dropped 4 bases and J dropped 5; count of bases not matched to a gene: 4. Germline lookup yields CDR1 LGHNA and CDR2 YSLEER.